The T cell receptor beta chain described here comes from a study of cytomegalovirus exposure and HLA in healthy donors. Study information: A data release that came early held roughly 90 million unique TCRs from HLA-typed donors.

The PCR contained 60 Vbeta and 13 Jbeta primers. The assay was immunoSEQ multiplex PCR, and TCRdb's table has in-frame clones only and misses some. The sample lists roughly 180,000 clones, about 77% seen once, with approximately 6% in the top ten. These donors counted as nominally healthy when sampled, but unrecorded immune exposures were likely. Overall study results and limits: In vitro checks showed that a few CMV-associated chains really do target CMV antigens.

Turning to this clone: What it recognizes is unknown.

Sequences were obtained from PBMCs. The sequence was collected from a woman in her thirties in good health and CMV-seropositive.

For the CDR3, the DNA is TGTGCCAGCGTATTTGCCGGGGAGCTGTTTTTT. Its translation is CASVFAGELFF. V is TRBV27 and J is TRBJ2-2, with no clear D. V shed 8 bases and J shed 6 bases, with 7 bases lying between them. The length of the CDR3 is 11 residues. From germline, CDR1 is MNHEY and CDR2 SMNVEV (reference sequence).